The 7 T cell receptor beta chains reported below all come from one sample, sequenced in a study of blood T cell repertoires in COVID-19 (dated by TCRdb to about 2020). The library was generated by the immunoSEQ multiplex PCR assay. TCRdb mirrors the immuneACCESS table, restricted to in-frame sequences. Some clones are absent from its copies; in checked studies, under half trace to an unresolved V gene, and the reason for the others is unknown. This sample is represented by about 220,000 clones; around 83% of them were singletons. The top ten clones comprise roughly 1.3% of the sample. Input material: PBMCs or T cells enriched from blood (not recorded which). The source of these receptors is a woman aged 40 to 50 with acute COVID-19.

There are a few counts of this clone. CDR3 bases: TGCGCCAGCAGCTCCTCTAGCGGGAGGGCAGCAGGAAATGAGCAGTTCTTC. This sequence encodes CASSSSSGRAAGNEQFF. The gene calls are TRBV5-1 and TRBJ2-1; 12 nucleotides align to TRBD2. Trimming took 3 bases from V and 7 from J; bases not matched to a gene: 11. The CDR3 contains 17 residues. Per the germline V gene, CDR1 is SGHRS and CDR2 is YFSETQ.

CDR3 nucleotide sequence: TGTGCCAGTAGTATAGCTCGGGACAGTTTCCCGTACTTC. It is translated as CASSIARDSFPYF. V and J are TRBV19 and TRBJ2-7, with TRBD1 matching over 7 bases. V dropped 1 base and J dropped 12; count of bases not matched to a gene: 9. Germline V CDR1 and CDR2: LNHDA, SQIVND (reference sequence). The length of the CDR3 is 13 residues.

V usage is TRBV5-1 and J usage is TRBJ2-7; tentatively, D is TRBD2 (7 bases). Per germline, CDR1 SGHRS and CDR2 YFSETQ. The CDR3 sequence is 14 residues long. V lost 1 base to trimming and J lost 3 bases, with 11 bases between them. CDR3 nucleotides: TGCGCCAGCAGCTTGAAGCGGGGACACTACGAGCAGTACTTC. Amino acids: CASSLKRGHYEQYF. The full variable domain, rest sourced from reference TRBV5-1 and TRBJ2-7, is KAGVTQTPRYLIKTRGQQVTLSCSPISGHRSVSWYQQTPGQGLQFLFEYFSETQRNKGNFPGRFSGRQFSNSRSEMNVSTLELGDSALYLCASSLKRGHYEQYFGPGTRLTVT.

J is TRBJ1-1 and V is TRBV6-6; unclear D gene. Germline loops: CDR1 MNHNY, CDR2 SVGAGI (reference sequence). Deletions cut 7 bases from V and 0 bases from J, with 6 bases between. This CDR3 contains 12 residues. The CDR3 bases are TGTGCCAGCATGCGGGTGAACACTGAAGCTTTCTTT. It translates to CASMRVNTEAFF.

This clone appeared many times. Within the sample, other DNA sequences also encode this same CDR3. The chain carries TRBV20-1 and TRBJ1-5; possibly TRBD1 for D (5 bases). V lost 3 bases and J 2 bases, leaving 11 bases between the germline ends. Germline CDR1 DFQATT, CDR2 SNEGSKA (reference sequence). There are 14 residues in the CDR3. CDR3 residues: CSASTTGRNQPQHF. As DNA, the CDR3 is TGCAGTGCTAGTACCACAGGCCGCAATCAGCCCCAGCATTTT.

The chain uses TRBV5-4 and TRBJ1-2; perhaps TRBD1 as D (6 bases). CDR1 and CDR2 (germline): SGHNT, YYREEE (reference sequence). The CDR3 has 13 residues. With 0 bases removed from V and 9 bases from J, the gap between germline ends came to 12 bases. CDR3 DNA: TGTGCCAGCAGCTTGGGGACAGATGCTAGCTACACCTTC. Translation gives CASSLGTDASYTF.

This sequence joins TRBV12-3 or TRBV12-4 and TRBJ2-3; possibly TRBD1 for D (6 bases). The CDR3 length is 13 residues. Deletions cut 2 bases from V and 5 bases from J, with 8 bases between. The CDR3: CASSLSRGDTQYF. CDR3 coding DNA: TGTGCCAGCAGTTTATCCAGGGGAGATACGCAGTATTTT.